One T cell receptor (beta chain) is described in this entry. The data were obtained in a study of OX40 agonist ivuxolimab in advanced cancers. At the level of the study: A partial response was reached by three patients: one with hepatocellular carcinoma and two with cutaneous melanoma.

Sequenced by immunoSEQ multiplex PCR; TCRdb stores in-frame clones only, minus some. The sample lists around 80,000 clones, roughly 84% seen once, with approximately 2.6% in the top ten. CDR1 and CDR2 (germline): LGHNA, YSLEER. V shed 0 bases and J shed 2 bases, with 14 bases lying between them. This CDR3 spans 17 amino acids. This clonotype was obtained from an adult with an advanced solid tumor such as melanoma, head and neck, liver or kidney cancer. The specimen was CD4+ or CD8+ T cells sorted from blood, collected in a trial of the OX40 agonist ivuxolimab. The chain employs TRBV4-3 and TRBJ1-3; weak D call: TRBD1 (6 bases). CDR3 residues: CASSQEPGALAGNTIYF. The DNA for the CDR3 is TGCGCCAGCAGCCAAGAACCGGGGGCGCTAGCTGGAAACACCATATATTTT.